Listed below are T cell receptor beta chains from one sample, sequenced in a study of neurological immune-mediated disorders. TCRdb re-called the 5' RACE reads with MiXCR, one entry per CDR3 protein. The sample has under 50,000 distinct CDR3 sequences; around a tenth are singletons. The sequenced sample consisted of CD4+ T cells from blood. All receptors come from a woman aged 30 to 39 with HTLV-1-associated myelopathy (HAM/TSP). Both conserved end residues are part of each CDR3. A D gene is named only where the DNA matches it firmly. The size of a clone is reported for some rows only, either as once, few or many, or as a class for expanded clones.

D: NA
J: TRBJ1-4
size: many
V: TRBV5-6
DNA: TGTGCCAGCAGCTTGTTTGGGACAGAAAAACTGTTTTTT
CDR3: CASSLFGTEKLFF

D: NA
J: TRBJ1-2
size: NA
V: TRBV3-1
DNA: TGTGCCAGCAGCCCGGGGGCGGAGAACTATGGCTACACCTTC
CDR3: CASSPGAENYGYTF

D: NA
J: TRBJ2-2
size: many
V: TRBV20-1
DNA: TGCAGTGCTAGGAAAATGGCTGATACCGGGGAGCTGTTTTTT
CDR3: CSARKMADTGELFF

D: TRBD1
J: TRBJ1-6
size: few
V: TRBV2
DNA: TGTGCCAGCGGCGGGACAGGAACTTCACCCCTCCACTTT
CDR3: CASGGTGTSPLHF

D: NA
J: TRBJ2-2
size: NA
V: TRBV5-1
DNA: TGCGCCAGCAACCAGGTGGAGAGAAACACCGTGGAGCTGTTTTTT
CDR3: CASNQVERNTVELFF

D: NA
J: TRBJ2-2
size: many
V: TRBV29-1
DNA: TGCAGCGTTGATAACACCGGGGAGCTGTTTTTT
CDR3: CSVDNTGELFF

D: NA
J: TRBJ2-3
size: many
V: TRBV11-2
DNA: TGTGCCAGCAGCTTAAGGGGGGGCATGTCAGATACGCAGTATTTT
CDR3: CASSLRGGMSDTQYF

D: TRBD1
J: TRBJ1-6
size: many
V: TRBV7-9
DNA: TGTGCCAGCAGCCCGTCCACAGGGGGTAACAATTCACCCCTCCACTTT
CDR3: CASSPSTGGNNSPLHF

D: TRBD2
J: TRBJ2-1
size: many
V: TRBV20-1
DNA: TGCAGTGCTAGAGATCGAGGAGCGGGGGGGCAAAATGAGCAGTTCTTC
CDR3: CSARDRGAGGQNEQFF

D: TRBD2
J: TRBJ2-3
size: many
V: TRBV20-1
DNA: TGCAGTGCTAGACCCCTCGGGACTAGTCGGGGAACCACAGATACGCAGTATTTT
CDR3: CSARPLGTSRGTTDTQYF

D: NA
J: TRBJ2-1
size: many
V: TRBV7-2
DNA: TGTGCCAGCAGCTTAAGCTCCCTCTCCTACAATGAGCAGTTCTTC
CDR3: CASSLSSLSYNEQFF

D: TRBD2
J: TRBJ2-3
size: many
V: TRBV20-1
DNA: TGCAGTGCTAGAGCCGTTCGCGGGGGGGCTACAGATACGCAGTATTTT
CDR3: CSARAVRGGATDTQYF

D: TRBD1
J: TRBJ1-1
size: many
V: TRBV18
DNA: TGTGCCAGCTCAAAGGGGGACAGACAGATCATGAACACTGAAGCTTTCTTT
CDR3: CASSKGDRQIMNTEAFF

D: NA
J: TRBJ1-1
size: many
V: TRBV20-1
DNA: TGCAGTGCACGATGGGTTGGCACTGAAGCTTTCTTT
CDR3: CSARWVGTEAFF

D: NA
J: TRBJ2-7
size: many
V: TRBV10-3
DNA: TGTGCCATCAGTGAGTCTGACGGCGGGCAGTACTTC
CDR3: CAISESDGGQYF